What follows are 10 T cell receptor beta chains derived from one specimen sequenced in a study of blood T cell repertoires in COVID-19. Some clones are missing from TCRdb's copy, which holds only in-frame ones; the method was immunoSEQ multiplex PCR. The sample carries about 220,000 clones, roughly four fifths recorded once. Specimen: PBMCs or T cells enriched from blood (not recorded which). The receptor set was obtained from a woman aged 40 to 50 who had been exposed to COVID-19.

This clone came up a few times. The chain has TRBV3-1 (or the pseudogene TRBV3-2) and TRBJ1-1, with D unresolved. CDR1 and CDR2 (germline): LGHDT, YNNKEL (reference sequence). CDR3 length equals 12 residues. Deletions cut 2 bases from V and 3 bases from J, with 4 bases between. The CDR3: CASSQTDTEAFF. Here the CDR3 DNA reads TGTGCCAGCAGCCAAACAGACACTGAAGCTTTCTTT.

The gene calls are TRBV9 and TRBJ2-7; D remains unclear. The CDR3 runs 14 residues. Trimming took off 0 bases at V and 0 bases at J, with 7 bases between the two ends. In germline, CDR1 is SGDLS, CDR2 YYNGEE. The CDR3 region is CASSVVASSYEQYF. In DNA, the CDR3 is TGTGCCAGCAGCGTAGTTGCGAGCTCCTACGAGCAGTACTTC.

The rearrangement links TRBV28 to TRBJ1-6, with 7 bases that match TRBD1. V dropped 4 bases and J dropped 4; count of bases not matched to a gene: 13. Germline V gene data show CDR1 as MDHEN and CDR2 as SYDVKM. CDR3 length: 18 amino acids. DNA of the CDR3: TGTGCCAGCAGTTCGCTTAAGACAGGGAGTCGGTATAATTCACCCCTCCACTTT. It specifies CASSSLKTGSRYNSPLHF. The full variable domain, completed using reference TRBV28 and TRBJ1-6, is DVKVTQSSRYLVKRTGEKVFLECVQDMDHENMFWYRQDPGLGLRLIYFSYDVKMKEKGDIPEGYSVSREKKERFSLILESASTNQTSMYLCASSSLKTGSRYNSPLHFGNGTRLTVT.

This clone was seen just once. CDR3 sequence (DNA): TGTGCCAGCAGTAACCGGGACAGGGTAGACTATGGCTACACCTTC. Residues: CASSNRDRVDYGYTF. The chain uses TRBV6-5 and TRBJ1-2; 9 bases map to TRBD1. Germline V CDR1 and CDR2: MNHEY, SVGAGI. The CDR3 extends over 15 amino acids. J gave up 3 bases and V 5 bases, and 7 bases lay outside the gene matches.

This chain uses TRBV7-9 with TRBJ2-1; 7 bases line up with TRBD1. Germline CDR1 reads SEHNR; CDR2 reads FQNEAQ (reference sequence). CDR3 length: 17 amino acids. V trimming: 2 bases; J trimming: 0 bases; junction bases outside the gene matches: 7. The CDR3 sequence: CASSLFKGAGSYNEQFF. CDR3 DNA: TGTGCCAGCAGCTTATTTAAGGGGGCGGGCTCCTACAATGAGCAGTTCTTC.

This chain joins TRBV6-5 and TRBJ2-3; the match to TRBD2 covers 7 bases. CDR1 MNHEY and CDR2 SVGAGI come from the germline V gene. The CDR3 spans 14 residues. Trimming at V came to 4 bases and at J to 3 bases, leaving 4 bases not matched to a gene. CDR3 nucleotides: TGTGCCAGCAGTTTTGGGGGGGTAACAGATACGCAGTATTTT. This gives the protein CASSFGGVTDTQYF.

This clone was recorded only once. This chain uses TRBV18 with TRBJ1-2; weak D call: TRBD1 (5 bases). The CDR3 sequence is 12 residues long. V lost 2 bases, J lost 4 bases, and 5 bases lay in between. Germline V gives CDR1 KGHSH, CDR2 LQKENI. The CDR3 DNA is TGTGCCAGCTCACCAGACAGCTATGGCTACACCTTC. It yields the protein CASSPDSYGYTF.

The V gene is TRBV5-1, the J gene TRBJ1-2; D unclear. The V gene's germline CDR1 is SGHRS and CDR2 YFSETQ. The ends were cut back, 1 base at V and 7 bases at J, with 8 bases in the middle. The CDR3 covers 12 residues. CDR3 coding DNA: TGCGCCAGCAGCTTGTTCGAGGGTGGCTACACCTTC. This codes for CASSLFEGGYTF.

The chain recombines TRBV5-1 with TRBJ2-7, with TRBD2 as a possible D gene (5 bases). V was shortened by 4 bases and J by 3 bases, with 8 bases between the two germline ends. This CDR3 spans 12 amino acids. From germline, CDR1 is SGHRS and CDR2 YFSETQ. The CDR3 is CASSATSYEQYF. CDR3 bases: TGCGCCAGCAGCGCCACTAGCTACGAGCAGTACTTC.

The V and J genes are TRBV10-1 and TRBJ1-2, with D unclear. V lost 3 bases and J lost 1, with 12 bases in between. The CDR3 is 15 amino acids. Per the germline V gene, CDR1 is WNHNN and CDR2 is SYGVQD (reference sequence). The CDR3 nucleotides are TGCGCCAGCAGTGAAAAAGGCAGACTTAACTATGGCTACACCTTC. Translating it yields CASSEKGRLNYGYTF.